A single sample is the source of the 4 T cell receptor beta chains below, sequenced in a study of tumor-infiltrating lymphocytes in primary liver carcinoma. With a constant-region primer, TCR beta cDNA was made from 400 to 550 ng of total RNA. Three nested multiplex PCR rounds, a slightly modified ARM-PCR, produced the libraries for TCR beta. Researchers ran the first two PCR rounds for approximately 9 cycles each with TRBV1-TRBV30 forward primers and a C-beta reverse primer. TCRdb processed the multiplex PCR reads anew with MiXCR; each CDR3 protein has one entry. The sample carries roughly 80,000 distinct CDR3 sequences, over 60% recorded once. Unsorted bulk tissue of roughly 19-30 mg yielded co-extracted RNA and DNA. Material for sequencing was liver tumor tissue from sampling region 1. Subset specified: tumor region T1, superior pole. All receptors derive from a man in his forties with primary liver carcinoma and hepatitis B virus infection.

This clonotype occurred once. It may be a read error: a sequence one base away is much more abundant. Since the CDR3 does not end with the conserved phenylalanine or tryptophan, this likely comes from a read error. The chain employs TRBV11-2 and TRBJ2-2, with D perhaps TRBD1 (6 bases). Germline lookup yields CDR1 SGHAT and CDR2 FQNNGV. V was cut by 0 bases and J by 3 bases, with 20 bases left in between. This CDR3 is built from 19 residues. The CDR3 spells CASSLDRGGVRPDTGELFY. CDR3 sequence (DNA): TGTGCCAGCAGCTTAGATCGAGGGGGAGTGCGCCCAGACACCGGGGAGCTGTTTTAT.

In regard to this clonotype: At one end the junction does not follow the germline gene, possibly because of a read error. The chain is built from TRBV5-5 and TRBJ2-3; the D is unclear. CDR3 length: 12 residues. CDR1 is SGHKS, CDR2 YYEKEE, per germline (reference sequence). This CDR3 reads CASSPSVDMQYF. The CDR3 nucleotides are TGTGCCAGCAGCCCCTCTGTGGATATGCAGTATTTT.

In this sample, this clonotype turned up many times. V usage is TRBV5-1 and J usage is TRBJ1-2, with 11 positions matching TRBD1. This CDR3 region has 15 residues. Germline CDR1 reads SGHRS; CDR2 reads YFSETQ. With 0 bases clipped from V and 6 bases from J, the junction kept 4 bases outside the gene matches. CDR3 nucleotide sequence: TGCGCCAGCAGCTTGGTCGGACAGGGGGCAAATGGCTACACCTTC. This translates into CASSLVGQGANGYTF.

On this clonotype itself: Relative to the germline gene, one junction end is altered; a read error may explain this. The V and J genes are TRBV10-3 and TRBJ1-1; 9 positions agree with TRBD1. This CDR3 spans 15 amino acids. In germline, CDR1 is ENHRY, CDR2 SYGVKD. The CDR3 spells CAISVDRGKDTGAFF. CDR3 in DNA: TGTGCCATCAGTGTGGACAGGGGTAAGGACACTGGAGCTTTCTTT.